This T cell receptor (beta chain) came from a study of T cell changes during pregnancy in multiple sclerosis. Sequencing used immunoSEQ multiplex PCR; TCRdb keeps in-frame clones, though not all of them. Of just over 80,000 clones in the sample, over 90% are singletons; the top ten hold over 0.95%. The V gene end was trimmed by 2 bases and the J gene end by 8 bases; junction bases not matched to a gene: 2. CDR1 is DFQATT, CDR2 SNEGSKA, per germline (reference sequence). The CDR3 covers 11 residues. Sequences were derived from peripheral blood, sampled in the second trimester of pregnancy. The chain employs TRBV20-1 and TRBJ1-2, with 7 bases that match TRBD1. This receptor was identified in a female donor with multiple sclerosis, enrolled in a pregnancy study. The CDR3 DNA is TGCAGTGCTAGACGGACAGGCGGCTACACCTTC. Translated: CSARRTGGYTF.